These T cell receptor beta chains were read from a single sample in a study of blood T cell repertoires in COVID-19. TCRdb's copy holds only in-frame clones and misses some; the assay was immunoSEQ multiplex PCR. The sample includes approximately 200,000 clones, around 86% seen only once; the top ten take about 4.8%. Sequencing input: peripheral blood. These TCRs come from a middle-aged man with acute or convalescent COVID-19. CDR3s include the opening cysteine and the closing phenylalanine or tryptophan. Fields, in order: V gene, J gene, CDR3 protein.

TRBV7-9	TRBJ1-6	CASSGLGTSDSPLHF
TRBV9	TRBJ1-4	CASNPGQGWERLFF
TRBV19	TRBJ2-1	CASSSQQWISGYNEQFF
TRBV6-5	TRBJ2-1	CASSYSRGGSYNEQFF
TRBV19	TRBJ2-4	CASAPGQGVALSKNIQYF
TRBV25-1	TRBJ2-2	CASSSPPPETGELFF
TRBV5-4	TRBJ1-2	CASSHKDRGWYGYTF
TRBV7-2	TRBJ1-2	CASSPQGVSGYTF
TRBV3-1/TRBV3-2	TRBJ1-4	CASSLRWEKLFF
TRBV24-1	TRBJ2-7	CATAVWPASSYEQYF
TRBV6-5	TRBJ1-2	CASSYSGTAYGYTF
TRBV6-5	TRBJ1-1	CASILPTEAFF
TRBV6-6	TRBJ1-2	CASSYIQNYGYTF
TRBV4-2	TRBJ2-7	CASSQAVGDSYEQYF
TRBV5-1	TRBJ1-1	CASSLVTGNTEAFF
TRBV4-1	TRBJ2-5	CASSRMTSGGDQETQYF
TRBV6-2/TRBV6-3	TRBJ2-2	CASSYREGQINTGELFF
TRBV5-4	TRBJ1-1	CASSLEIWTQNTEAFF
TRBV4-2	TRBJ2-1	CASSQETSGAYNEQFF
TRBV5-1	TRBJ2-2	CASSPGWTGELFF
TRBV5-4	TRBJ2-1	CASSLSQGQFF
TRBV5-8	TRBJ1-5	CASSLNQPQHF
TRBV4-1	TRBJ1-2	CASSQYWDRVYGYTF
TRBV7-3	TRBJ1-2	CASSEPTYGYTF
TRBV30	TRBJ1-1	CAWSVDSHTEAFF
TRBV27	TRBJ1-3	CASSLSQRGNTIYF
TRBV19	TRBJ1-1	CASMSGWNTEAFF
TRBV19	TRBJ1-4	CASSDRGATNEKLFF
TRBV11-2	TRBJ2-7	CASSSGQVREQYF
TRBV27	TRBJ1-2	CASSLSTRRDYGYTF
TRBV5-8	TRBJ1-4	CASSTYRGPEKLFF
TRBV11-2	TRBJ2-1	CASTYSGGFYNEQFF
TRBV6-4	TRBJ2-3	CASSVLWGGPDTQYF